Listed here are 24 T cell receptor beta chains from one sample, sequenced in a study of T cells in Graves' hyperthyroidism and ophthalmopathy (dated by TCRdb to the late 2010s). Library preparation employed multiplex PCR. The instrument given in TCRdb is Illumina HiSeq 2000. The TCR beta CDR3 regions were amplified from RNA transcripts. The TCR CDR3 was subjected to a first round of RT-PCR using the HTBI primer set and the Qiagen OneStep RT-PCR kit. TCRdb cleaned the public reads at Q25 with fastp, built clones with MiXCR and kept in-frame beta chains. Records with the same CDR3 protein are collapsed into one entry carrying the most frequent genes and DNA. Here the sample has a few hundred thousand distinct CDR3 sequences; about 15% occur a single time. The ten biggest clones cover under 8% of the sample. The sample consisted of blood. The receptors shown here come from a woman aged 25-40 years with Graves' hyperthyroidism.

This clonotype was counted many times. The chain links TRBV30 to TRBJ2-7; D gene unclear. The V end was cut by 0 bases, the J end by 2 bases, with 11 bases between. The CDR3 covers 14 residues. CDR1 and CDR2 (germline): GTSNPN, SVGIG (reference sequence). CDR3 sequence (DNA): TGTGCCTGGAGTGTAAGGCTAGAGGCCTACGAGCAGTACTTC. This gives the protein CAWSVRLEAYEQYF.

A note on this clonotype: This may be a read error: a much more frequent sequence differs by one nucleotide. The chain is built from TRBV6-2 or TRBV6-3 and TRBJ1-1; D ambiguous. Germline CDR1 is MNHEY and CDR2 is SVGEGT. The CDR3 contains 17 residues. The CDR3 loop is CANSYLETDLPGGEAFF. CDR3 in DNA: TGTGCCAACAGTTATCTGGAGACCGATTTGCCGGGAGGTGAAGCTTTCTTT.

The chain is built from TRBV11-2 and TRBJ2-3, with D perhaps TRBD2 (5 bases). V shed 1 base and J shed 1 base, with 27 bases lying between them. The germline gives CDR1 SGHAT, CDR2 FQNNGV. The CDR3 is 21 amino acids. Written as DNA, the CDR3 is TGTGCCAGCAGCTTAGGCCCGCTGGGGAGCAGGAGGAGTGGAGGCACAGATACGCAGTATTTT. It specifies CASSLGPLGSRRSGGTDTQYF.

This chain joins TRBV20-1 and TRBJ1-2; TRBD1 matches at 11 bases. Germline-derived CDR1 and CDR2 are DFQATT and SNEGSKA (reference sequence). CDR3 length: 15 residues. V dropped 0 bases and J dropped 4; count of bases not matched to a gene: 4. The CDR3 spells CSARDVGQGAYGYTF. The CDR3 DNA reads as TGCAGTGCTAGAGATGTAGGACAGGGGGCCTATGGCTACACCTTC.

The rearrangement joins TRBV29-1 to TRBJ2-1; unclear D gene. The V end was cut by 2 bases, the J end by 7 bases, with 15 bases between. The CDR3 consists of 14 residues. From germline, CDR1 is SQVTM and CDR2 ANQGSEA. CDR3 sequence reads: CSVELDEGFNEQFF. The CDR3 region has the DNA TGCAGCGTTGAACTAGACGAAGGGTTTAATGAGCAGTTCTTC.

This clonotype has ten or more counts. This rearrangement joins TRBV27 to TRBJ2-7, with D possibly matching TRBD1 (6 bases). Germline CDR1 is MNHEY and CDR2 is SMNVEV (reference sequence). The CDR3 length is 13 residues. V dropped 5 bases and J dropped 2 bases, with 10 bases sitting between them. CDR3 region: CASSTGRTYEQYF. DNA of the CDR3: TGTGCCAGCAGTACAGGGCGGACCTACGAGCAGTACTTC.

This clonotype was observed a few times. The gene calls are TRBV3-1 and TRBJ2-6; the match to TRBD1 covers 7 bases. Germline V gene lookup returns CDR1 LGHDT and CDR2 YNNKEL (reference sequence). The CDR3 is made up of 20 amino acids. V shed 1 base and J 0 bases; nucleotides not matched to a gene: 12. This chain's CDR3 is CASSQARSGTVGSGANVLTF. In nucleotides, the CDR3 is TGTGCCAGCAGCCAAGCTAGGAGTGGGACAGTTGGCTCTGGGGCCAACGTCCTGACTTTC.

This clonotype was seen at least ten times. The chain links TRBV11-2 to TRBJ2-3; D not resolved. The CDR3 has 14 residues. Germline V gene lookup returns CDR1 SGHAT and CDR2 FQNNGV. V was shortened by 1 base and J by 2 bases, with 7 bases between the two germline ends. Written as DNA, the CDR3 is TGTGCCAGCAGCTTAGTTGTACTCACAGATACGCAGTATTTT. The encoded protein is CASSLVVLTDTQYF.

The table lists this clonotype with many counts. The rearrangement uses TRBV7-9 and TRBJ2-1; TRBD1 matches at 7 bases. Germline V gene lookup returns CDR1 SEHNR and CDR2 FQNEAQ (reference sequence). This CDR3 comprises 12 residues. V shed 5 bases, J shed 13 bases, and the junction held 8 bases outside the gene matches. The CDR3 reads CASSPDRARQFF. DNA of the CDR3: TGTGCCAGCAGCCCCGACAGGGCTCGTCAGTTCTTC.

Ten or more counts support this clonotype. The chain uses TRBV30 and TRBJ1-2, with a weak D call TRBD1 (5 bases). CDR1 and CDR2 (germline): GTSNPN, SVGIG (reference sequence). This CDR3 region has 13 residues. The V end was cut by 0 bases, the J end by 7 bases, with 12 bases between. CDR3 loop: CAWSVHGAGGYTF. CDR3 nucleotides: TGTGCCTGGAGTGTACATGGGGCCGGTGGCTACACCTTC.

This clonotype was counted ten times or more. J is TRBJ2-2 and V is TRBV9; a weak D match, TRBD1 (6 bases). The ends were cut back, 0 bases at V and 0 bases at J, with 9 bases in the middle. The CDR3 totals 16 residues. Looked up from germline, CDR1 is SGDLS and CDR2 is YYNGEE. CDR3 DNA sequence: TGTGCCAGCAGCGTAGTCGCAGGGGCGAACACCGGGGAGCTGTTTTTT. It yields the protein CASSVVAGANTGELFF.

The V call is TRBV19, the J call TRBJ1-3, with 8 bases lining up with TRBD1. The CDR3 totals 14 residues. V gave up 9 bases and J gave up 3 bases; unmatched junction bases: 7. Germline V CDR1 and CDR2: LNHDA, SQIVND (reference sequence). Written as DNA, the CDR3 is TGTGCCAGCCGGACAGGGCAACGTGGAAACACCATATATTTT. Translating it yields CASRTGQRGNTIYF.

The table lists this clonotype with many counts. The V gene is TRBV2, the J gene TRBJ1-2; 8 positions agree with TRBD1. This CDR3 contains 15 residues. Germline V gives CDR1 SNHLY, CDR2 FYNNEI. With 4 bases clipped from V and 6 bases from J, the junction kept 10 bases outside the gene matches. CDR3 coding DNA: TGTGCCAGCAGTGTCTACAGGGGGGCCATGGATGGCTACACCTTC. It specifies CASSVYRGAMDGYTF.

The V gene is TRBV7-9, the J gene TRBJ1-1; no clear D. This CDR3 is built from 15 residues. The ends were cut back, 1 base at V and 2 bases at J, with 11 bases in the middle. CDR1 is SEHNR, CDR2 FQNEAQ, per germline (reference sequence). The CDR3 sequence is CASSLDGEINTEAFF. CDR3 DNA: TGTGCCAGCAGCTTAGATGGCGAAATCAACACTGAAGCTTTCTTT.

This chain joins TRBV7-2 and TRBJ1-2; no reliable D call. V lost 0 bases and J 0 bases, leaving 14 bases between the germline ends. Germline values: CDR1 SGHTA, CDR2 FQGNSA. CDR3 length: 17 residues. The CDR3 region has the DNA TGTGCCAGCAGCTTAGCCCTCCGCGTGCCCGCTAACTATGGCTACACCTTC. This encodes CASSLALRVPANYGYTF.

This clonotype was seen only a few times. The V and J genes are TRBV3-1 and TRBJ2-3, with D uncertain. The germline V gene encodes CDR1 LGHDT and CDR2 YNNKEL (reference sequence). CDR3 length: 13 residues. V lost 0 bases, J lost 8 bases, and 9 bases lay in between. CDR3 in DNA: TGTGCCAGCAGCCAAGATCAAATCGGTACGCAGTATTTT. Its translation is CASSQDQIGTQYF.

For this clonotype: This could be a read error, since a much larger clone is one nucleotide away. The chain combines TRBV28 with TRBJ2-7; 8 positions match TRBD1. The germline CDR1 and CDR2 sequences are MDHEN and SYDVKM. CDR3 size: 15 residues. DNA of the CDR3: TGTGCCAACAGTCGGGACAGGCTCGGGCCCTACGAGCAGTACTTC. It specifies CANSRDRLGPYEQYF.

This clonotype was recorded a few times. The rearrangement uses TRBV20-1 and TRBJ2-7; 9 bases are shared with TRBD2. The germline V gene has CDR1 DFQATT and CDR2 SNEGSKA (reference sequence). Trimming took 0 bases from V and 2 from J; bases not matched to a gene: 20. The CDR3 has 20 residues. The DNA for the CDR3 is TGCAGTGCTAGAGATAAATTAGTAGGGCGGGAGGGCCTAACTACCTACGAGCAGTACTTC. This encodes CSARDKLVGREGLTTYEQYF.

This clonotype was observed at least ten times. V gene TRBV7-7 combines with J gene TRBJ2-1; D is undetermined. The CDR3 runs to 13 residues. Germline V gene data show CDR1 as SSHAT and CDR2 as FNYEAQ (reference sequence). Trimming stripped 1 base from V and 10 bases from J, with 11 bases between. The CDR3 spells CASSLVVGSEQFF. Here the CDR3 DNA reads TGTGCCAGCAGCTTAGTCGTGGGTTCCGAGCAGTTCTTC.

This rearrangement joins TRBV30 to TRBJ2-5; D gene ambiguous. This CDR3 contains 12 residues. Germline assignment: CDR1 GTSNPN and CDR2 SVGIG (reference sequence). Trimming pared 5 bases from V and 7 bases from J, leaving 14 bases between. The CDR3 coding sequence is TGTGCCTGGGGACCGGATCCTGGGACCCAGTACTTC. Protein sequence: CAWGPDPGTQYF.

This clonotype came up many times. The rearrangement uses TRBV27 and TRBJ1-1; no clear D. V was pared by 4 bases and J by 6 bases, with 12 bases between. The CDR3 loop spans 13 amino acids. Germline CDR1 and CDR2: MNHEY and SMNVEV (reference sequence). This CDR3 is CASSWNKGAEAFF. The DNA of the CDR3 is TGTGCCAGCAGTTGGAATAAGGGCGCTGAAGCTTTCTTT.

This clonotype was detected many times. V is TRBV19 and J is TRBJ2-2; D gene uncertain. V shed 4 bases and J shed 2 bases, with 8 bases lying between them. This CDR3 spans 14 amino acids. Germline V CDR1 and CDR2: LNHDA, SQIVND (reference sequence). The CDR3 DNA reads TGTGCCAGTAGTAGGACCCAAAACACCGGGGAGCTGTTTTTT. Translated, it gives CASSRTQNTGELFF.

The chain joins TRBV9 to TRBJ1-1; 7 positions match TRBD1. The V segment lost 0 bases and the J segment 3 bases; nucleotides outside the gene matches: 5. The CDR3 spans 15 residues. CDR1 and CDR2 from the germline V gene are SGDLS and YYNGEE. DNA for the CDR3: TGTGCCAGCAGCGTAGCGGGACAGCCCGACACTGAAGCTTTCTTT. This gives the protein CASSVAGQPDTEAFF.

This clonotype was observed at least ten times. The CDR3 protein is CASSGILYNEQFF. The CDR3 DNA reads as TGTGCCAGCAGCGGGATCCTCTACAATGAGCAGTTCTTC. The rearrangement joins TRBV12-3 or TRBV12-4 to TRBJ2-1, with a possible D match to TRBD2 (5 bases). Trimming cost V 6 bases and J 3 bases, with 9 bases left between them. The CDR3 length is 13 residues.